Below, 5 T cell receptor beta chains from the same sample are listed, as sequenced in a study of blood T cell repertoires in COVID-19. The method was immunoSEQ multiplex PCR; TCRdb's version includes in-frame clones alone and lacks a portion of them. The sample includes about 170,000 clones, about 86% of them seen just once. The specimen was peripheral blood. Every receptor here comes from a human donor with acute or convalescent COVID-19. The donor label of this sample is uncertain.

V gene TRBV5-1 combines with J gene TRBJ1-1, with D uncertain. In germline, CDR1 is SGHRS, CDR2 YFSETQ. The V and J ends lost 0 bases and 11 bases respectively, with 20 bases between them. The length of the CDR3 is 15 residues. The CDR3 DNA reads TGCGCCAGCAGCTTGGCCGTAAACAGTCCCTTGCCTGCTTTCTTT. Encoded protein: CASSLAVNSPLPAFF.

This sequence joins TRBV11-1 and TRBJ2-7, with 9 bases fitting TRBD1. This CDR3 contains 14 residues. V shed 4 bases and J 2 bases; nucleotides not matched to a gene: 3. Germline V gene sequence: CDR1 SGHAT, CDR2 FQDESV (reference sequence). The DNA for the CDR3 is TGTGCCAGCAGCTCCCGACAGGGGGCCTACGAGCAGTACTTC. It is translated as CASSSRQGAYEQYF.

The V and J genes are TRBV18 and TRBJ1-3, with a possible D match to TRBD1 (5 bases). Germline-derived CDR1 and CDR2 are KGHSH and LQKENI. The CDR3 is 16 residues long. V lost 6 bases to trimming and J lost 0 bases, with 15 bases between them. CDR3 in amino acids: CASSHLGGFSGNTIYF. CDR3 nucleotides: TGTGCCAGCTCGCACCTCGGGGGTTTCTCTGGAAACACCATATATTTT. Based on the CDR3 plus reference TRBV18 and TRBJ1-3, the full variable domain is NAGVMQNPRHLVRRRGQEARLRCSPMKGHSHVYWYRQLPEEGLKFMVYLQKENIIDESGMPKERFSAEFPKEGPSILRIQQVVRGDSAAYFCASSHLGGFSGNTIYFGEGSWLTVV.

The CDR3 DNA reads as TGCAGCGTTGAAGGGCAGGGCAGTTCAAACTATGGCTACACCTTC. It codes for CSVEGQGSSNYGYTF. The chain joins TRBV29-1 to TRBJ1-2; D might be TRBD1 (5 bases). CDR3 length: 15 amino acids. The germline gives CDR1 SQVTM, CDR2 ANQGSEA. V was cut by 1 base and J by 2 bases, with 14 bases left in between.

The CDR3 region is CASKANWGANEKLFF. The CDR3 DNA is TGTGCCAGCAAGGCTAACTGGGGGGCTAATGAAAAACTGTTTTTT. This chain links TRBV2 with TRBJ1-4, with D perhaps TRBD1 (5 bases). Trimming left V 7 bases short and J 3 bases short, with 15 bases between. The CDR3 has 15 amino acids. The germline V gene encodes CDR1 SNHLY and CDR2 FYNNEI.